Sequencing of this TCR beta chain was carried out in a study of blood T cell repertoires in COVID-19. Study as a whole: Samples taken during acute and convalescent COVID-19 were collected in the United States, Italy and Spain. T cells, B-cell-depleted T cells, or PBMCs supplied cDNA or gDNA.

Authors' analysis steps: From reference gene primer amplification, estimates of nucleated cell counts were derived. Sequenced by immunoSEQ multiplex PCR; TCRdb stores in-frame clones only, minus some. V and J calls and clone size come straight from that table; D and trimming were deduced from the DNA. The table includes some 110,000 clones, about 81% detected once. The specimen sequenced was peripheral blood. This sequence originates from a man between 65 and 85 years old with acute or convalescent COVID-19.

CDR3: CSARVANEQFF. In DNA form, the CDR3 reads TGCAGTGCTAGAGTAGCAAATGAGCAGTTCTTC. The chain combines TRBV20-1 with TRBJ2-1; D is uncertain. The CDR3 has 11 amino acids. The germline V gene encodes CDR1 DFQATT and CDR2 SNEGSKA (reference sequence). Trimming stripped 1 base from V and 7 bases from J, with 5 bases between.